This is a list of T cell receptor beta chains from one sample in a study of blood T cell repertoires in COVID-19. Using immunoSEQ multiplex PCR, the repertoire was profiled, and TCRdb retains in-frame clones only, with some absent. This table holds about 200,000 clones, 85% to 90% found once. Material for sequencing was peripheral blood. Receptor source: a man younger than 35 with active or convalescent COVID-19. Each CDR3 is given with its conserved first and last residue. A D gene is named only where the DNA matches it firmly. Size is omitted from some rows. Given values are once, few, many or a class for expanded clones.

d_call	clone_size	v_call	j_call	cdr3_nt	cdr3_aa
TRBD1	-	TRBV7-2	TRBJ1-3	TGTGCCAGCAGCTTAAGGTCCGGGACAGGGGAAATCTCTGGAAACACCATATATTTT	CASSLRSGTGEISGNTIYF
TRBD2	-	TRBV5-1	TRBJ2-3	TGCGCCAGCAGCTTGGCCCTAGCGGGGAGCACAGATACGCAGTATTTT	CASSLALAGSTDTQYF
-	once	TRBV6-5	TRBJ1-1	TGTGCCAGCAGTTACAGCAGGGACACTGAAGCTTTCTTT	CASSYSRDTEAFF
-	-	TRBV6-6	TRBJ1-1	TGTGCCACCACGGCAGGGAGGGACACTGAAGCTTTCTTT	CATTAGRDTEAFF
-	-	TRBV5-6	TRBJ1-4	TGTGCCAGCAGCTTAGCGATGGGACTCCTGGGGCGTGAAAAACTGTTTTTT	CASSLAMGLLGREKLFF
TRBD1	-	TRBV6-5	TRBJ2-7	TGTGCCAGCAGTCCCGGACAGGGAAACTCCTACGAGCAGTACTTC	CASSPGQGNSYEQYF
-	once	TRBV6-2/TRBV6-3	TRBJ2-1	TGTGCCAGCAGTTACCCGGTATACAATGAGCAGTTCTTC	CASSYPVYNEQFF
-	-	TRBV7-9	TRBJ1-6	TGTGCCAGCAGCTTGAGGCAGGGGAATTCACCCCTCCACTTT	CASSLRQGNSPLHF
-	-	TRBV9	TRBJ2-2	TGTGCCAGCAGCGTAGGCGGGACCGGGGAGCTGTTTTTT	CASSVGGTGELFF
-	-	TRBV9	TRBJ2-3	TGTGCCAGCAGCGTCCTTCCCTACAGGGATACGCAGTATTTT	CASSVLPYRDTQYF
TRBD1	-	TRBV28	TRBJ2-2	TGTGCCAGCAGTAACGCAGGGGGCCCGAAGAACACCGGGGAGCTGTTTTTT	CASSNAGGPKNTGELFF
-	-	TRBV25-1	TRBJ2-7	TGTGCCAGCAGGGACAGACTTGGAAGAGGGGAGCAGTACTTC	CASRDRLGRGEQYF
TRBD2	-	TRBV5-1	TRBJ2-1	TGCGCCAGCAGCTTGGGTGTAGCGGGAGGGTACAATGAGCAGTTCTTC	CASSLGVAGGYNEQFF
TRBD1	-	TRBV25-1	TRBJ1-2	TGTGCCAGCAGTGGGGGACAGCTAAGCTATGGCTACACCTTC	CASSGGQLSYGYTF
-	-	TRBV3-1/TRBV3-2	TRBJ1-1	TGTGCCAGCAGCCAAGTTCCCTACACTGAAGCTTTCTTT	CASSQVPYTEAFF
TRBD2	once	TRBV18	TRBJ2-5	TGTGCCAGCTCTAGCGGGGAGACCCAGTACTTC	CASSSGETQYF
-	once	TRBV12-3/TRBV12-4	TRBJ2-1	TGTGCCAGCAGGGTAGCTGATGAGCAGTTCTTC	CASRVADEQFF
-	-	TRBV9	TRBJ1-2	TGTGCCAGCAGGGAGGAGGGCAACTATGGCTACACCTTC	CASREEGNYGYTF
-	-	TRBV5-1	TRBJ2-7	TGCGCCAGCAGCTTGAAGACAGAGGTATCCTCCGAGCAGTACTTC	CASSLKTEVSSEQYF
-	few	TRBV2	TRBJ1-5	TGTGCCAGCAGTATCTCCGTCGGGCAGCCCCAGCATTTT	CASSISVGQPQHF
TRBD2	-	TRBV7-3	TRBJ2-3	TGTGCCAGCAGCTTTCGGGGGGGAACAGATACGCAGTATTTT	CASSFRGGTDTQYF
TRBD1	-	TRBV6-1	TRBJ1-6	TGTGCCAGCAGTGATGGACAGGGAGTCTCACCCCTCCACTTT	CASSDGQGVSPLHF
TRBD2	-	TRBV7-9	TRBJ2-2	TGTGCCAGCATTCATACTAGCGGGGCGAACACCGGGGAGCTGTTTTTT	CASIHTSGANTGELFF
TRBD2	-	TRBV10-3	TRBJ2-1	TGTGCCATCAGTGGGGGGGGGACGGATGACAATGAGCAGTTCTTC	CAISGGGTDDNEQFF
TRBD2	-	TRBV3-1/TRBV3-2	TRBJ2-3	TGTGCCAGCAGCCATCTCGGGACTAGCGGTTCAGATACGCAGTATTTT	CASSHLGTSGSDTQYF
TRBD1	-	TRBV15	TRBJ1-5	TGTGCCACCAGTTACAGGGGGAATAGCAATCAGCCCCAGCATTTT	CATSYRGNSNQPQHF
TRBD2	-	TRBV19	TRBJ2-2	TGTGCCAGTAGTATGGGACTAGCGGGAGGCGGGAGACCCGGGGAGCTGTTTTTT	CASSMGLAGGGRPGELFF
TRBD2	-	TRBV5-1	TRBJ2-1	TGCGCCAGCAGCTTGCAGCGCGGGAGGGCGAATGAGCAGTTCTTC	CASSLQRGRANEQFF
-	-	TRBV6-5	TRBJ2-1	TGTGCCAGCCTTAGAGGGGGGGGCAATGAGCAGTTCTTC	CASLRGGGNEQFF
TRBD1	-	TRBV5-3	TRBJ2-7	TGTGCCAGAAGCTTGTGGGACAGCGCCTACGAGCAGTACTTC	CARSLWDSAYEQYF
-	-	TRBV19	TRBJ2-1	TGTGCCAGTAGCTACAGGAATGAGCAGTTCTTC	CASSYRNEQFF
-	-	TRBV27	TRBJ2-7	TGTGCCAGCAGTTTATCGCGGGGAAGGCTCTACGAGCAGTACTTC	CASSLSRGRLYEQYF
-	once	TRBV3-1/TRBV3-2	TRBJ2-6	TGTGCCAGCAGCTCATTGGGGGCCAACGTCCTGACTTTC	CASSSLGANVLTF
TRBD1	once	TRBV5-1	TRBJ1-1	TGCGCCAGCAGCCTGGACAGGGTGGACCATTTGAACACTGAAGCTTTCTTT	CASSLDRVDHLNTEAFF
-	-	TRBV4-1	TRBJ1-2	TGCGCCAGCAGCCAAGATGCAGGTAAGTCTATCTATGGCTACACCTTC	CASSQDAGKSIYGYTF
-	few	TRBV5-5	TRBJ1-2	TGTGCCAGCAGTCCCCGTCGGGATACTAACTATGGCTACACCTTC	CASSPRRDTNYGYTF
-	-	TRBV12-3/TRBV12-4	TRBJ2-1	TGTGCCAGCAGTAACAGCCCCGGGAAGCAGTTCTTC	CASSNSPGKQFF
TRBD1	-	TRBV5-6	TRBJ1-1	TGTGCCAGCGAGGGGGCAGGGTCGGCTTTCTTT	CASEGAGSAFF
TRBD1	-	TRBV5-5	TRBJ2-3	TGTGCCAGCAGCCGGGACAGGAACACAGATACGCAGTATTTT	CASSRDRNTDTQYF
TRBD2	-	TRBV5-1	TRBJ2-7	TGCGCCAGCAGCCCGGAGGGACTAGCGGGAGTAGATGAGCAGTACTTC	CASSPEGLAGVDEQYF
TRBD2	-	TRBV18	TRBJ2-1	TGTGCCAGCTCACCTCTTGGGCTAGCGGGAAACGATGAGCAGTTCTTC	CASSPLGLAGNDEQFF
TRBD1	-	TRBV4-1	TRBJ1-2	TGCGCCAGCAGCCCCGGACAGGGGAACAACTATGGCTACACCTTC	CASSPGQGNNYGYTF
-	-	TRBV6-1	TRBJ1-5	TGTGCCAGCAGTGAAGCGCTTCAGGGAAACGGGTATAGCAATCAGCCCCAGCATTTT	CASSEALQGNGYSNQPQHF
TRBD2	-	TRBV30	TRBJ2-5	TGTGCCTGGAGTTTAGCGGGAGTGCTGTACCAAGAGACCCAGTACTTC	CAWSLAGVLYQETQYF
TRBD1	once	TRBV30	TRBJ1-2	TGTGCCTGGAGTGTAGGACAGGGATATGGCTACACCTTC	CAWSVGQGYGYTF
-	few	TRBV4-3	TRBJ2-7	TGCGCCAGCAGCCAATCCCCGGGATCCCACGAGCAGTACTTC	CASSQSPGSHEQYF
TRBD1	-	TRBV7-2	TRBJ1-6	TGTGCCAGCAGCCAGAGATCGGGACAGAGTAATTCACCCCTCCACTTT	CASSQRSGQSNSPLHF
TRBD1	-	TRBV10-1	TRBJ2-1	TGCGCCAGCAGTGAGTCGATAGTCGGACAGGGAGTGGGAAATGAGCAGTTCTTC	CASSESIVGQGVGNEQFF
-	few	TRBV6-5	TRBJ1-2	TGTGCCAGCCGTCGGGGACAAACTAACTATGGCTACACCTTC	CASRRGQTNYGYTF
TRBD1	-	TRBV27	TRBJ1-1	TGTGCCAGCAAATCTGGGGACAGGGGCACTGAAGCTTTCTTT	CASKSGDRGTEAFF
-	once	TRBV19	TRBJ1-2	TGTGCCAGCATCTCCGGAGCCTCTTATGGCTACACCTTC	CASISGASYGYTF
-	-	TRBV15	TRBJ2-5	TGTGCCACCAGCAGAGAGAGACAGCAAGAGACCCAGTACTTC	CATSRERQQETQYF
TRBD2	-	TRBV29-1	TRBJ2-3	TGCAGCGTTGGGACTAGCGGTGGCACAGATACGCAGTATTTT	CSVGTSGGTDTQYF
TRBD2	-	TRBV19	TRBJ2-2	TGTGCCAGCCAGCGGGGGGGGTTCGCGAACACCGGGGAGCTGTTTTTT	CASQRGGFANTGELFF
TRBD1	-	TRBV5-5	TRBJ1-1	TGTGCCAGCAGCTCATTCGGACAGGGTAACACTGAAGCTTTCTTT	CASSSFGQGNTEAFF